This T cell receptor beta chain stems from a study of shared clonotypes between healthy human individuals (dated by TCRdb to about 2020). About the investigation overall: The cohort included three men and a couple of women between 18 and 49 years of age. For each donor, CD4 naive and CD4 memory were each given three plates, CD8 naive was given two plates, and CD8 memory was given one plate. Blood TCR repertoires of 5 or 6 healthy adults were deeply sequenced to estimate repertoire size and the extent of clonotype sharing between individuals. Different laboratories and diverse techniques were used to prepare libraries and sequence TCR repertoires, to increase sequencing depth and limit assay-specific biases. Each donor's leukapheresis produced roughly between roughly 0.85 and 10 billion PBMCs.

The donors were healthy, HIV-negative adults who had no recently reported acute infections or vaccinations. Only Caucasian adults living in Nashville, Tennessee, USA were represented among the donors. CD4+ T cells were enriched through magnetic negative selection, after which naive cells were positively selected on CD45RA and the remaining negative fraction served as the memory subset. Blood was collected by leukapheresis, and PBMCs were isolated by Ficoll-Histopaque density gradient centrifugation and then cryopreserved in liquid nitrogen vapor phase. Analytical flow cytometry was used to check the purity and quantity of every magnetically sorted T cell population. Each sorted fraction had its genomic DNA isolated and then quantified by UV absorbance on a Nanodrop 2000c. Note on this clone: Its antigen is currently not known. Base qualities are not provided; no much larger clone lies one nucleotide away.

Using the deep immunoSEQ assay, TCR CDR3 regions were amplified from genomic DNA by multiplex PCR. Extracted genomic DNA from each cell subset was spread evenly across all wells of several immunoSEQ 96-well plates, with each plate serving as a replicate. Each replicate PCR for sorted subsets received around 210 ng genomic DNA, equal to roughly 30,000 T cell genomes. The purified libraries were quantified using a Qubit 3.0 fluorometer, sized with a Bioanalyzer 2100, and then quantified again using the KAPA Library Quantification kit. Every immunoSEQ 96-well plate was sequenced on a dedicated single-read 150-cycle Illumina NextSeq 550 flow cell. The authors' pipeline ran thus. Because only junctional sequences without quality scores were contained in the immunoSEQ output, filtering matching that applied to full-length reads could not be performed. To assign V/J genes and CDR3, sequences were annotated against IMGT germline references using PyIR, a Python wrapper for IgBLAST v1.9. Reads were filtered out if the reads had weak V/J assignments (E-value above 1e-6), no CDR3, stop codons, out-of-frame junctions, or ambiguous translated residues. V3J clonotypes were defined by identical inferred V gene, J gene, and CDR3 amino acid sequence. To compute the percentage overlap between repertoires, the number of shared unique clonotypes was divided by the size of the smaller repertoire. Three approaches were used to assess repertoire richness: RTK rarefaction, the Chao1 estimator, and Recon v2.1 estimates of unobserved clonotypes. OLGA was used to compute generation probabilities for all TCRbeta clonotypes that the gDNA method yielded from a handful of donors. The table comes from immuneACCESS by way of TCRdb, which keeps in-frame sequences with V and J called. Part of the clones is missing from these tables; in studies checked, under half for an unresolved V gene and the rest for unknown reasons. V, J and clone size are those of that table, while D and trimming were read from the DNA. Recorded for this sample are 2 million to 2.5 million clones; almost 96% of them occurred a single time. The ten top clones hold over 0.1% of the sample.

The investigation overall reported the following: Even with the large sequencing depth, rarefaction of the sorted-subset datasets indicated that sequencing was incomplete. Because the study included a small number of donors, the genetic and exposure-history diversity represented was limited. Sharing across a handful of donors was observed for approximately 4.6% of naive CD4, over 3% of naive CD8, 2% to 2.5% of memory CD4, and roughly 0.4% of memory CD8 clonotypes. Only blood was sampled, and tissue TCR repertoires likely differ from those in blood. Higher generation probabilities were observed for clonotypes shared by all four sorted-subset donors than for non-shared clonotypes. Pairwise subsampling indicated that sequencing depth was expected to affect the degree of clonotype sharing among donors. Naive subsets generally had larger estimated clonotype richness than memory subsets.

V is cut back by 2 bases and J by 3 bases, with 3 bases in the junction unmatched. In the germline V gene, CDR1 corresponds to MNHEY and CDR2 to SVGAGI. The CDR3 goes from the cysteine to the phenylalanine over 15 residues. Of all the DNA, just the CDR3 is kept, 45 bases in frame from base 1. The rearrangement joined TRBV6-5 to TRBJ2-3; 9 bases in between match TRBD2. This receptor was taken from a man aged 18 to 29 in good health. Sequenced: naive CD4+ T cells sorted from blood. According to the study, the label for this sample's cell subset or site signals: CD45RA+ positively selected. The nucleotide sequence reads as follows: TGTGCCAGCAGTTACGCTAGCGGGAAAACAGATACGCAGTATTTT. Translated, it reads CASSYASGKTDTQYF.